This TCR beta chain is drawn from a study of OX40 agonist ivuxolimab in advanced cancers. About this clone itself: Its antigen is undetermined.

The germline V gene encodes CDR1 SEHNR and CDR2 FQNEAQ (reference sequence). The CDR3 runs 15 residues. The junction had 9 bases not matched to a gene; V was cut back by 5 bases and J by 2 bases. Clones were read by immunoSEQ multiplex PCR, and TCRdb kept only the in-frame ones, dropping some. Of some 44,000 clones listed, about four fifths were seen once; the top ten hold more than 20%. Broader study findings: At 0.1 to 3.0 mg/kg and by week 6, CD4+ and CD8+ T cells in the blood had expanded clonally. Averaging showed that CD8+ T cells had more expanded clones than CD4+ did.

This sequence was found in an adult with an advanced solid tumor such as melanoma, head and neck, liver or kidney cancer. The specimen was CD4+ or CD8+ T cells sorted from blood, collected in a trial of the OX40 agonist ivuxolimab. The rearrangement joins TRBV7-9 to TRBJ2-7; TRBD1 matches at 7 bases. The DNA for the CDR3 is TGTGCCAGCAGCCCCCCGACAGGGAACACCTACGAGCAGTACTTC. Its protein product is CASSPPTGNTYEQYF.